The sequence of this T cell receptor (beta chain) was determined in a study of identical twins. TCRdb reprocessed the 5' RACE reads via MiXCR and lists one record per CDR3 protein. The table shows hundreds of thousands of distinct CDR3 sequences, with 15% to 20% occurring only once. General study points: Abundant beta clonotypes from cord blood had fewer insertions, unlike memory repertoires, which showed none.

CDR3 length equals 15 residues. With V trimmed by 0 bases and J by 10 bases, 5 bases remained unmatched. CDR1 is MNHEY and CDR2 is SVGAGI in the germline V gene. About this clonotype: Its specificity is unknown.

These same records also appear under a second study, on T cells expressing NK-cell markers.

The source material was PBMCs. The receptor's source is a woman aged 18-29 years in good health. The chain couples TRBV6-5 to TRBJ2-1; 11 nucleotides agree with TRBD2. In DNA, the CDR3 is TGTGCCAGCAGTTACTCCCCACTAGCGGGAGAAGAGCAGTTCTTC. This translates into CASSYSPLAGEEQFF.